The 11 T cell receptor beta chains below were found in one sample sequenced in a study of identical twins. In TCRdb, the 5' RACE reads were re-called with MiXCR into one record per CDR3 protein. This sample has 450,000 to 600,000 distinct CDR3 sequences, with 20% to 25% found just once. This sample was shared with a second study, whose subject was yellow fever vaccine responses in identical twins.

Sequencing was performed on CD4+ T cells sorted from blood. All receptors come from a young woman in good health.

This chain joins TRBV12-3 or TRBV12-4 and TRBJ2-3; possible D gene TRBD2, 6 bases. The CDR3 length is 14 residues. Trimming pared 3 bases from V and 5 bases from J, leaving 12 bases between. The CDR3 nucleotides are TGTGCCAGCAGTTTGTGGAGGGATGGAGATACGCAGTATTTT. This gives the protein CASSLWRDGDTQYF.

This clonotype showed up many times. The chain uses TRBV7-9 and TRBJ1-2, with D unclear. Germline V lookup: CDR1 SEHNR, CDR2 FQNEAQ (reference sequence). The CDR3 is made up of 13 amino acids. The V end was cut by 5 bases, the J end by 2 bases, with 9 bases between. For the CDR3, the DNA is TGTGCCAGCAGCGCGTCGGCCAACTATGGCTACACCTTC. Its translation: CASSASANYGYTF.

The genes are TRBV29-1 and TRBJ2-7; no definite D call. This CDR3 has 14 amino acids. The germline CDR1 and CDR2 sequences are SQVTM and ANQGSEA. Trimming cost V 1 base and J 0 bases, with 10 bases left between them. CDR3 residues: CSVEGVGSSYEQYF. Here the CDR3 DNA reads TGCAGCGTTGAAGGGGTCGGGTCCTCCTACGAGCAGTACTTC.

This rearrangement joins TRBV4-1 to TRBJ1-5; 7 bases match TRBD1. The CDR3 spans 17 residues. Trimming took 3 bases from V and 5 from J; bases not matched to a gene: 13. The germline V gene encodes CDR1 MGHRA and CDR2 YSYEKL. CDR3 loop: CASSQGGQSRGYQPQHF. CDR3 in DNA: TGCGCCAGCAGCCAGGGTGGACAGTCCAGGGGGTATCAGCCCCAGCATTTT.

The chain couples TRBV6-1 to TRBJ2-1; 12 nucleotides match TRBD1. After removal of 6 bases from V and 9 bases from J, the junction contained 6 bases not matched to a gene. Germline V gene data show CDR1 as MNHNS and CDR2 as SASEGT. The CDR3 consists of 14 residues. The CDR3 is CASRGQGAFGEQFF. The CDR3 DNA follows: TGTGCCAGCAGGGGACAGGGGGCTTTCGGTGAGCAGTTCTTC.

This chain joins TRBV6-5 and TRBJ2-7; tentatively, D is TRBD1 (5 bases). Trimming cost V 2 bases and J 7 bases, with 15 bases left between them. The germline CDR1 and CDR2 sequences are MNHEY and SVGAGI. The CDR3 covers 14 residues. The CDR3 sequence: CASSYRQGNGEQYF. CDR3 nucleotides: TGTGCCAGCAGTTACCGGCAGGGAAATGGGGAGCAGTACTTC.

This clonotype was counted only a few times. The chain has TRBV12-3 or TRBV12-4 and TRBJ2-7, with no clear D. V was pared by 5 bases and J by 7 bases, with 12 bases between. The CDR3 consists of 12 residues. CDR3 sequence reads: CASSVDVGEQYF. As DNA, the CDR3 is TGTGCCAGCAGTGTCGATGTGGGTGAGCAGTACTTC.

The chain has TRBV7-3 and TRBJ2-1; 15 bases fit TRBD2. CDR1 and CDR2 (germline): SGHTA, FQGTGA. J was trimmed by 7 bases and V by 2 bases; bases with no gene match: 3. The CDR3 totals 16 residues. CDR3 DNA sequence: TGTGCCAGCAGCTTAGGAGGACTAGCGGGAGGGAATGAGCAGTTCTTC. Its translation: CASSLGGLAGGNEQFF.

The chain carries TRBV28 and TRBJ1-1, with D perhaps matching TRBD1 (6 bases). The CDR3 length is 13 residues. The germline CDR1 and CDR2 sequences are MDHEN and SYDVKM. Deletions cut 10 bases from V and 2 bases from J, with 14 bases between. This CDR3 reads CAIKPGHNTEAFF. CDR3 bases: TGTGCCATAAAACCGGGACACAACACTGAAGCTTTCTTT.

This chain uses TRBV14 with TRBJ2-2; D gene ambiguous. Germline CDR1 is SGHDN and CDR2 is FVKESK. V was pared by 1 base and J by 7 bases, with 4 bases between. CDR3 length: 12 amino acids. CDR3 protein: CASSQVGGELFF. CDR3 in DNA: TGTGCCAGCAGCCAAGTCGGCGGGGAGCTGTTTTTT.

This chain connects TRBV5-1 to TRBJ2-2, with a weak D call TRBD2 (6 bases). Trimming cost V 2 bases and J 4 bases, with 12 bases left between them. The germline V gene has CDR1 SGHRS and CDR2 YFSETQ. The CDR3 spans 15 residues. CDR3 sequence (DNA): TGCGCCAGCAGCTTCGGGGGAGTTGGCACCGGGGAGCTGTTTTTT. Translation gives CASSFGGVGTGELFF.